The clone carrying this T cell receptor (beta chain) was detected a few times. The antigen is undetermined. The data were obtained in a study of shared clonotypes between healthy human individuals. The study's findings and limits: Rarefaction indicated that sorted-subset sequencing remained incomplete although depth was large.

The CDR3 has 14 residues. V was pared by 4 bases and J by 0 bases, with 10 bases between. Germline lookup yields CDR1 ENHRY and CDR2 SYGVKD. Libraries were prepared by immunoSEQ multiplex PCR; TCRdb keeps only in-frame clonotypes and omits some of them. This sample has 550,000 to 850,000 clones; about 74% occur once, and the top ten carry 1.5% to 2%. The J gene is TRBJ2-7, the V gene TRBV10-3, with D perhaps TRBD2 (6 bases). The sequenced material came from memory CD4+ T cells sorted from blood. The subset denotes: CD45RA-negative fraction. This clonotype was sampled from a woman in her 30s in good health. Here the CDR3 DNA reads TGTGCCATCAGTGGGGACTTAAACTCCTACGAGCAGTACTTC. This sequence encodes CAISGDLNSYEQYF.